These T cell receptor beta chains were read from a single sample in a study of shared clonotypes between healthy human individuals. Clones were sequenced by immunoSEQ multiplex PCR, and TCRdb holds only the in-frame ones, with some missing. The repertoire holds 980,000 or so clones, with over 60% as singletons. The sample taken for sequencing was memory CD4+ T cells sorted from blood. The receptors were gathered from a man younger than 30 in good health. Both conserved end residues are part of each CDR3. The D gene is left open where the match is weak. Rows give clone size only sometimes, using once, few, many, or a class for an expanded clone.

D | J | length | V | size | CDR3 | DNA
TRBD1 | TRBJ2-4 | 18 | TRBV7-9 | . | CASSLLSTGGAAKNIQYF | TGTGCCAGCAGCCTACTATCTACAGGGGGCGCAGCCAAAAACATTCAGTACTTC
. | TRBJ2-1 | 12 | TRBV29-1 | . | CSVLGWAAEQFF | TGCAGCGTTTTAGGGTGGGCAGCAGAGCAGTTCTTC
TRBD2 | TRBJ2-3 | 16 | TRBV2 | . | CASSRRGGGNTDTQYF | TGTGCCAGCAGTCGAAGGGGCGGGGGGAACACAGATACGCAGTATTTT
TRBD1 | TRBJ2-7 | 15 | TRBV15 | . | CATSKVVGGAVEQYF | TGTGCCACCAGCAAGGTGGTAGGGGGCGCGGTCGAGCAGTACTTC
. | TRBJ2-5 | 12 | TRBV5-5 | . | CASSFIGETQYF | TGTGCCAGCAGCTTCATCGGGGAGACCCAGTACTTC
TRBD1 | TRBJ2-1 | 14 | TRBV2 | . | CASSTGTEVNEQFF | TGTGCCAGCAGTACCGGGACAGAAGTCAATGAGCAGTTCTTC
TRBD2 | TRBJ2-7 | 15 | TRBV30 | . | CAWSSGTSGAYEQYF | TGTGCCTGGAGTTCCGGGACTAGCGGGGCCTACGAGCAGTACTTC
TRBD2 | TRBJ2-6 | 13 | TRBV18 | . | CASGGAGANVLTF | TGTGCGTCGGGAGGAGCCGGGGCCAACGTCCTGACTTTC
TRBD1 | TRBJ1-4 | 19 | TRBV5-1 | . | CASSLVPTGGGSTNEKLFF | TGCGCCAGCAGCTTGGTCCCGACAGGGGGAGGATCAACTAATGAAAAACTGTTTTTT
. | TRBJ2-1 | 16 | TRBV7-2 | . | CASSLRGQGSYNEQFF | TGTGCCAGCAGCTTACGGGGGCAGGGCTCCTACAATGAGCAGTTCTTC
. | TRBJ1-1 | 11 | TRBV6-6 | . | CASGGWAEAFF | TGTGCCAGCGGTGGGTGGGCTGAAGCTTTCTTT
. | TRBJ2-2 | 16 | TRBV4-1 | once | CASSQRAATNTGELFF | TGCGCCAGCAGCCAAAGGGCAGCTACGAACACCGGGGAGCTGTTTTTT
. | TRBJ2-4 | 13 | TRBV2 | . | CASSGVAKNIQYF | TGTGCCAGCAGTGGGGTAGCCAAAAACATTCAGTACTTC
TRBD1 | TRBJ1-2 | 13 | TRBV4-1 | . | CASSPQGAAGYTF | TGCGCCAGCAGCCCACAGGGGGCGGCCGGCTACACCTTC
TRBD2 | TRBJ2-1 | 17 | TRBV23-1 | . | CASSQCAGLADYNEQFF | TGCGCCAGCAGTCAATGTGCGGGACTAGCTGATTACAATGAGCAGTTCTTC
TRBD2 | TRBJ2-5 | 15 | TRBV5-4 | . | CASSPQDLAVETQYF | TGTGCCAGCAGCCCCCAGGACCTAGCGGTGGAGACCCAGTACTTC
. | TRBJ2-7 | 14 | TRBV7-9 | . | CASSLGVQNYEQYF | TGTGCCAGCAGCTTAGGGGTCCAAAACTACGAGCAGTACTTC
TRBD2 | TRBJ2-3 | 12 | TRBV7-2 | once | CASRSLAGTQYF | TGTGCCAGCAGATCTCTAGCGGGTACGCAGTATTTT
. | TRBJ2-7 | 13 | TRBV5-6 | . | CASSLGANYEQYF | TGTGCCAGCAGCTTGGGGGCCAACTACGAGCAGTACTTC
. | TRBJ2-1 | 14 | TRBV30 | . | CAWDTGRAYNEQFF | TGTGCCTGGGATACGGGGCGGGCCTACAATGAGCAGTTCTTC
. | TRBJ1-2 | 13 | TRBV6-6 | . | CASSQGSGYGYTF | TGTGCCAGCAGTCAAGGTAGTGGCTATGGCTACACCTTC
. | TRBJ2-1 | 13 | TRBV29-1 | . | CSASALYYNEQFF | TGCAGCGCTAGCGCCCTATACTACAATGAGCAGTTCTTC
. | TRBJ2-2 | 14 | TRBV28 | . | CASSYYRAGGELFF | TGTGCCAGCAGTTACTACAGGGCTGGCGGGGAGCTGTTTTTT
. | TRBJ1-2 | 13 | TRBV6-1 | . | CASSGQTNYGYTF | TGTGCCAGCAGTGGACAGACTAACTATGGCTACACCTTC
TRBD1 | TRBJ2-5 | 16 | TRBV5-1 | . | CASSWGRGRDQETQYF | TGCGCCAGCAGCTGGGGCAGGGGGCGGGATCAAGAGACCCAGTACTTC